The next 20 T cell receptor beta chains were all read from a single sample in a study of T and B cells in COVID-19 patients. Blood genomic DNA input for TRB amplification was about 240-550 ng. BIOMED2 TRB-A/B primer pools were used in multiplex TRB PCR. TCRdb recomputed calls from the multiplex PCR reads with MiXCR, one row per CDR3 protein. The table shows some 21,000 distinct CDR3 sequences, with over 25% occurring only once. Sequencing was carried out using blood. Every receptor here comes from a human donor who had recovered from COVID-19.

The chain joins TRBV13 to TRBJ1-2; D uncertain. This CDR3 is 12 amino acids long. Trimming took 3 bases from V and 14 from J, leaving 16 bases between them. Germline V CDR1 and CDR2: PRHDT, FYEKMQ (reference sequence). The CDR3 sequence: CASSFSGPHPTF. CDR3 coding DNA: TGTGCCAGCAGCTTTTCCGGACCGCATCCAACCTTC. Together with reference TRBV13 and TRBJ1-2, the CDR3 gives the full variable domain: AAGVIQSPRHLIKEKRETATLKCYPIPRHDTVYWYQQGPGQDPQFLISFYEKMQSDKGSIPDRFSAQQFSDYHSELNMSSLELGDSALYFCASSFSGPHPTFGSGTRLTVV.

In this sample, this clonotype is medium-sized. J is TRBJ2-7 and V is TRBV19, with 9 nucleotides matching TRBD1. J lost 5 bases, V lost 5 bases, and 7 bases had no gene match. The CDR3 has 14 amino acids. In germline, CDR1 is LNHDA, CDR2 SQIVND (reference sequence). CDR3 protein: CASSSRDREDEQYF. The CDR3 DNA reads as TGTGCCAGTAGTTCCCGGGACAGGGAGGACGAGCAGTACTTC.

The table lists this clonotype with a few counts. The chain couples TRBV6-5 to TRBJ1-2; 10 positions match TRBD1. The V and J ends lost 2 bases and 13 bases, in that order; junction bases with no gene match: 4. This CDR3 is built from 12 residues. Germline V gene lookup returns CDR1 MNHEY and CDR2 SVGAGI. CDR3 amino acids: CASSYGTGEITF. Written as DNA, the CDR3 is TGTGCCAGCAGTTACGGGACAGGGGAGATCACCTTC.

This clonotype was found a few times. The genes are TRBV20-1 and TRBJ2-1; D gene unclear. Trimming removed 1 base from V and 7 bases from J, with 20 bases in between. In germline, CDR1 is DFQATT, CDR2 SNEGSKA (reference sequence). This CDR3 has 16 residues. The CDR3 here is CSARGGGERGRNEQFF. In DNA, the CDR3 is TGCAGTGCTAGAGGGGGTGGCGAGAGAGGAAGGAATGAGCAGTTCTTC.

This clonotype was seen more than once but under ten times. J is TRBJ1-6 and V is TRBV5-3; possible D gene TRBD1, 5 bases. TRBV5-3 is noted as an ORF with a role that remains uncertain. V dropped 0 bases and J dropped 5 bases, with 9 bases sitting between them. The CDR3 covers 15 residues. The CDR3: CARSLVRGDNSPLHF. The CDR3 DNA reads as TGTGCCAGAAGCTTGGTTCGGGGGGATAATTCACCCCTCCACTTT.

This clonotype appeared many times. The chain employs TRBV6-5 and TRBJ1-6; 7 nucleotides match TRBD1. This CDR3 has 16 residues. V shed 6 bases, J shed 7 bases, and the junction held 12 bases outside the gene matches. Germline assignment: CDR1 MNHEY and CDR2 SVGAGI. CDR3 residues: CASSSLHDRVNSPLHF. DNA of the CDR3: TGTGCCAGCAGCTCTTTGCACGACAGGGTAAATTCACCCCTCCACTTT.

This clonotype was seen only a few times. The DNA for the CDR3 is TGTGCCAGAGACAGGGCTAACTATGGCTACACCTTC. Protein product: CARDRANYGYTF. The genes are TRBV6-1 and TRBJ1-2; TRBD1 matches at 7 bases. J gave up 0 bases and V 9 bases, and 1 base lay outside the gene matches. This CDR3 has 12 amino acids. Germline CDR1 is MNHNS and CDR2 is SASEGT.

Comment on this clonotype: Compared with germline, one end of the junction differs, possibly owing to a read error. The chain recombines TRBV5-6 with TRBJ2-1, with D perhaps TRBD2 (7 bases). Germline lookup yields CDR1 SGHDT and CDR2 YYEEEE. This CDR3 region has 14 residues. DNA of the CDR3: TGCGCCAGCAGCATTCGGGGGGCGAACAATGAGCAGTTCTTC. It codes for CASSIRGANNEQFF. The complete variable domain, with remaining parts taken from reference TRBV5-6 and TRBJ2-1, reads DAGVTQSPTHLIKTRGQQVTLRCSPKSGHDTVSWYQQALGQGPQFIFQYYEEEERQRGNFPDRFSGHQFPNYSSELNVNALLLGDSALYLCASSIRGANNEQFFGPGTRLTVL.

This clonotype showed up many times. The chain has TRBV12-3 or TRBV12-4 and TRBJ2-5; D remains unclear. This CDR3 region has 14 residues. Trimming left V 1 base short and J 2 bases short, with 8 bases between. The CDR3 is CASSLGHTQETQYF. Written as DNA, the CDR3 is TGTGCCAGCAGTTTAGGCCACACGCAAGAGACCCAGTACTTC.

The chain has TRBV25-1 and TRBJ2-6; TRBD1 aligns across 9 bases. Unmatched junction bases numbered 13, after V lost 6 bases and J lost 1 base. The CDR3 runs 19 residues. From germline, CDR1 is MGHDK and CDR2 SYGVNS. This CDR3 reads CASRMDSGQGESGANVLTF. The CDR3 nucleotides read TGTGCCAGCAGGATGGACTCGGGACAGGGTGAGTCTGGGGCCAACGTCCTGACTTTC.

The chain recombines TRBV29-1 with TRBJ1-1, with D hard to call. CDR3 length: 10 residues. The germline gives CDR1 SQVTM, CDR2 ANQGSEA. Trimming removed 5 bases from V and 6 bases from J, with 7 bases in between. Here the CDR3 DNA reads TGCAGCGTTCAGTTCGCTGAAGCTTTCTTT. Protein sequence: CSVQFAEAFF.

For this clonotype: One junction end does not reproduce the germline sequence, and a read error may be involved. The chain is built from TRBV19 and TRBJ1-5; D unclear. CDR3 length: 16 amino acids. The germline V gene has CDR1 LNHDA and CDR2 SQIVND (reference sequence). CDR3 nucleotide sequence: TGTACCAGTAGTATCCCGGGAGCAAATAGCAATCAGCCCCAGCATTTT. It translates to CTSSIPGANSNQPQHF.

V usage is TRBV27 and J usage is TRBJ2-7; D remains unclear. The CDR3 has 14 residues. Trimming took 6 bases from V and 3 from J, leaving 15 bases between them. Per germline, CDR1 MNHEY and CDR2 SMNVEV (reference sequence). The CDR3 region has the DNA TGTGCCAGCAGGGCCGGTAGGGCCTTCTACGAGCAGTACTTC. This sequence encodes CASRAGRAFYEQYF.

Here the CDR3 reads CSARHSNSYNEQFF. The CDR3 nucleotides read TGCAGTGCTAGGCACAGCAACTCCTACAATGAGCAGTTCTTC. The chain joins TRBV20-1 to TRBJ2-1; no firm D call. CDR3 length equals 14 residues. Trimming removed 3 bases at V and 0 bases at J, with 9 bases between. Germline V gives CDR1 DFQATT, CDR2 SNEGSKA (reference sequence).

The chain recombines TRBV24-1 with TRBJ2-1, with D unclear. The germline V and J ends were trimmed by 1 base and 0 bases, with 9 bases remaining between them. CDR3 length equals 16 residues. Looked up from germline, CDR1 is KGHDR and CDR2 is SFDVKD. Here the CDR3 DNA reads TGTGCCACCAGTGATTTAGGCTCCACCTCCTACAATGAGCAGTTCTTC. Its protein product is CATSDLGSTSYNEQFF.

The rearrangement uses TRBV30 and TRBJ1-1, with 9 bases fitting TRBD1. The germline V gene has CDR1 GTSNPN and CDR2 SVGIG (reference sequence). The CDR3 runs to 14 residues. Losses at the gene ends were 3 bases for V and 9 bases for J; bases not matched to a gene: 11. CDR3 sequence reads: CAWSSNRGQPQAFF. The CDR3 nucleotides read TGTGCCTGGAGCTCGAACAGGGGGCAGCCCCAAGCTTTCTTT. Full variable domain (outside the CDR3, taken from reference TRBV30 and TRBJ1-1): SQTIHQWPATLVQPVGSPLSLECTVEGTSNPNLYWYRQAAGRGLQLLFYSVGIGQISSEVPQNLSASRPQDRQFILSSKKLLLSDSGFYLCAWSSNRGQPQAFFGQGTRLTVV.

The chain has TRBV12-3 or TRBV12-4 and TRBJ1-2; 8 nucleotides align to TRBD1. The CDR3 covers 13 residues. With V trimmed by 5 bases and J by 8 bases, 7 bases remained unmatched. The CDR3 sequence is CASSPSGGGGYTF. The CDR3 DNA is TGTGCCAGCAGTCCTTCAGGGGGCGGGGGCTACACCTTC.

The chain joins TRBV28 to TRBJ2-7; tentatively, D is TRBD1 (6 bases). Germline lookup yields CDR1 MDHEN and CDR2 SYDVKM. V lost 1 base, J lost 3 bases, and 10 bases lay in between. This CDR3 has 14 amino acids. This chain's CDR3 is CASSLLQGRYEQYF. The CDR3 coding sequence is TGTGCCAGCAGTTTATTACAGGGTCGCTACGAGCAGTACTTC.

This clonotype occurred many times. This chain joins TRBV12-3 or TRBV12-4 and TRBJ2-3; 8 bases are shared with TRBD2. V dropped 5 bases and J dropped 3; count of bases not matched to a gene: 16. The CDR3 totals 18 residues. The CDR3 nucleotides read TGTGCCAGCAGTCTGCATTTCGGGGCGGGGGGCCGGACAGATACGCAGTATTTT. Its protein is CASSLHFGAGGRTDTQYF.

The chain joins TRBV29-1 to TRBJ2-7, with 7 nucleotides matching TRBD1. The V gene end was trimmed by 6 bases and the J gene end by 2 bases; junction bases not matched to a gene: 7. This CDR3 region has 13 residues. CDR1 SQVTM and CDR2 ANQGSEA come from the germline V gene. CDR3 in amino acids: CSVGQKGTYEQYF. Here the CDR3 DNA reads TGCAGCGTGGGACAGAAGGGGACCTACGAGCAGTACTTC.